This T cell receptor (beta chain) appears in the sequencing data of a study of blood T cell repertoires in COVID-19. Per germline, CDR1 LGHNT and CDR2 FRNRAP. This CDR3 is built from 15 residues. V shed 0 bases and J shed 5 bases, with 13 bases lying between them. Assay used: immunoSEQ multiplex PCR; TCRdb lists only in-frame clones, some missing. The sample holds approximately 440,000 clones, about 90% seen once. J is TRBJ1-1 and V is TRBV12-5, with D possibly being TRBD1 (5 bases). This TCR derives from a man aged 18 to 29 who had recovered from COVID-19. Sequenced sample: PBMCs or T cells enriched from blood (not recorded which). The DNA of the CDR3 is TGTGCTAGTGGTTTGGTACGGGAGGGGAAAACTGAAGCTTTCTTT. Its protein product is CASGLVREGKTEAFF.